The 5 T cell receptor beta chains in this list originate from one sample, sequenced in a study of blood T cell repertoires in COVID-19. Using immunoSEQ multiplex PCR, the repertoire was profiled, and TCRdb retains in-frame clones only, with some absent. Found here are about 100,000 clones, about 91% of them singletons; the top ten hold 4.2%. Sequenced input: peripheral blood. The source of these receptors is a man aged 18-30 years with acute or convalescent COVID-19.

This chain joins TRBV19 and TRBJ2-1; D is perhaps TRBD1 (6 bases). The V gene lost 5 bases and the J gene lost 0 bases, with 11 bases spanning the gap. Germline V CDR1 and CDR2: LNHDA, SQIVND (reference sequence). This CDR3 spans 15 amino acids. The DNA for the CDR3 is TGTGCCAGTAGTCCGCGACAGGTCTCCTACAATGAGCAGTTCTTC. Amino acid sequence: CASSPRQVSYNEQFF.

This chain connects TRBV4-1 to TRBJ2-1; 13 bases map to TRBD2. V was pared by 0 bases and J by 6 bases, with 5 bases of the junction left unmatched. The germline V gene encodes CDR1 MGHRA and CDR2 YSYEKL. The CDR3 contains 17 residues. CDR3 sequence reads: CASSQDRTSGSINEQFF. CDR3 in DNA: TGCGCCAGCAGCCAAGATCGGACTAGCGGGAGTATCAATGAGCAGTTCTTC.

This chain joins TRBV5-6 and TRBJ1-2; D is perhaps TRBD1 (5 bases). Trimming took off 7 bases at V and 8 bases at J, with 18 bases between the two ends. The CDR3 extends over 13 amino acids. CDR1 and CDR2 (germline): SGHDT, YYEEEE. CDR3 in DNA: TGTGCCAGCCGCCGACCAGGGTGGAACGGCTACACCTTC. Translating gives CASRRPGWNGYTF.

The chain has TRBV19 and TRBJ1-6; a weak D match, TRBD1 (6 bases). The CDR3 sequence is 15 residues long. Germline values: CDR1 LNHDA, CDR2 SQIVND (reference sequence). Trimming stripped 3 bases from V and 6 bases from J, with 12 bases between. This CDR3 reads CASSISGGRNSPLHF. The CDR3 DNA follows: TGTGCCAGTAGTATCAGTGGGGGCCGTAATTCACCCCTCCACTTT.

The chain is built from TRBV6-5 and TRBJ1-5, with 8 bases lining up with TRBD1. V gave up 6 bases and J gave up 1 base; unmatched junction bases: 5. Per the germline V gene, CDR1 is MNHEY and CDR2 is SVGAGI. This CDR3 is built from 15 residues. This CDR3 reads CASSQGQGSNQPQHF. For the CDR3, the DNA is TGTGCCAGCAGCCAAGGACAGGGCAGCAATCAGCCCCAGCATTTT.